This TCR beta chain was recorded in a study of vaccination and CD4 T cells after COVID-19. The wider study: Control cultures, each given a CEFX pool, an HIV-1 Nef pool, or no peptide, were included.

Treatment noted: approximately 10-day PBMC culture with coronavirus spike peptide pools or control peptides (ViraFEST assay). As for this clonotype: Its antigen is not known.

With the Oncomine TCR Beta short-read assay, DNA from cultured CD4+ T cells was sequenced. TCRdb re-called the PCR reads through MiXCR, storing one row per CDR3 protein. Here the sample spans about 9,600 distinct CDR3 sequences, approximately 24% being singletons. V was clipped by 6 bases and J by 1 base, with 12 bases between them. The CDR3 runs to 14 residues. CDR1 is LNHDA, CDR2 SQIVND, per germline (reference sequence). V usage is TRBV19 and J usage is TRBJ2-5, with D possibly being TRBD1 or TRBD2 (5 bases each). The TCR sequence derives from a human donor who had recovered from COVID-19. The material sequenced was CD4+ T cells from blood, cultured in vitro, taken after SARS-CoV-2 vaccination. CDR3 sequence: CASRMWGSQETQYF. CDR3 nucleotides: TGTGCCAGTAGAATGTGGGGGTCCCAAGAGACCCAGTACTTC.